A selection of T cell receptor beta chains follows, all from one sample in a study of cytomegalovirus exposure and HLA in healthy donors. TCRdb's copy holds only in-frame clones and misses some; the assay was immunoSEQ multiplex PCR. The sample contains about 140,000 clones, just over 70% of which appear only once. Sequencing was carried out using PBMCs. The receptors here all came from a woman in her twenties or thirties in good health and CMV-seronegative. CDR3s include the opening cysteine and the closing phenylalanine or tryptophan. A D gene is named only where the DNA matches it firmly. The size entry is marked missing in some rows and otherwise reads once, few, many or a size class.

>TRBJ1-2|.|TRBV15|.
CATSPPAIYGYTF
TGTGCCACCAGCCCCCCAGCGATTTATGGCTACACCTTC
>TRBJ2-7|.|TRBV11-2|TRBD2
CASRAPGRARYEQYF
TGTGCCAGCAGGGCCCCGGGGAGGGCCAGGTACGAGCAGTACTTC
>TRBJ2-6|few|TRBV7-9|TRBD1
CASSSYRDSSGANVLTF
TGTGCCAGCAGCTCATACCGGGACAGTTCTGGGGCCAACGTCCTGACTTTC
>TRBJ2-5|.|TRBV6-6|TRBD2
CASSYGRGAIQETQYF
TGTGCCAGCAGTTATGGGCGGGGGGCCATCCAAGAGACCCAGTACTTC
>TRBJ2-5|.|TRBV5-4|TRBD1
CASSLEVGQGEETQYF
TGTGCCAGCAGCTTGGAAGTTGGACAGGGTGAGGAGACCCAGTACTTC
>TRBJ2-5|.|TRBV5-8|.
CASSLGMWGGASLLETQYF
TGTGCCAGCAGCTTGGGAATGTGGGGGGGCGCAAGTTTATTGGAGACCCAGTACTTC
>TRBJ1-2|.|TRBV2|TRBD1
CASSRQGNYGYTF
TGTGCCAGCAGCAGACAGGGAAACTATGGCTACACCTTC
>TRBJ1-6|once|TRBV28|.
CASSNGGQASNDSPLHF
TGTGCCAGCAGTAATGGTGGCCAGGCGTCAAATGATTCACCCCTCCACTTT
>TRBJ2-1|.|TRBV18|TRBD2
CASSPTGIAGEYNEQFF
TGTGCCAGCTCACCCACCGGGATAGCGGGGGAGTACAATGAGCAGTTCTTC
>TRBJ2-3|.|TRBV5-5|.
CASSLVAGLLDTQYF
TGTGCCAGCAGCTTGGTTGCGGGGCTCTTAGATACGCAGTATTTT
>TRBJ2-7|.|TRBV19|TRBD1
CASSLNRDSLYEQYF
TGTGCCAGTAGTCTAAACCGGGACAGTTTATACGAGCAGTACTTC
>TRBJ2-7|few|TRBV14|.
CASSQAGAYEQYF
TGTGCCAGCAGCCAGGCAGGGGCCTACGAGCAGTACTTC
>TRBJ1-2|few|TRBV4-1|TRBD1
CASRGGETGARGYTF
TGCGCCAGCAGAGGTGGGGAGACAGGGGCCCGTGGCTACACCTTC
>TRBJ2-7|.|TRBV5-4|.
CASSHTGFYEQYF
TGTGCCAGCAGCCATACAGGGTTCTACGAGCAGTACTTC
>TRBJ2-1|.|TRBV10-3|TRBD2
CAISTRTSGGPEQFF
TGTGCCATCAGTACTAGGACTAGCGGGGGGCCTGAGCAGTTCTTC
>TRBJ1-3|.|TRBV5-1|TRBD1
CASSSGGSGNTIYF
TGCGCCAGCTCTTCAGGGGGCTCTGGAAACACCATATATTTT
>TRBJ2-1|.|TRBV28|.
CASSLSGTWGSNEQFF
TGTGCCAGCAGTTTATCCGGGACTTGGGGGTCCAATGAGCAGTTCTTC
>TRBJ1-1|few|TRBV7-9|.
CASSSHDNEAFF
TGTGCCAGCAGTTCACACGATAACGAAGCTTTCTTT
>TRBJ2-2|.|TRBV11-1|TRBD1
CAAAGQGDTGELFF
TGTGCCGCCGCCGGACAGGGGGACACCGGGGAGCTGTTTTTT
>TRBJ2-7|.|TRBV27|.
CASSFVGGSAEQYF
TGTGCCAGCAGTTTCGTCGGGGGATCCGCCGAGCAGTACTTC
>TRBJ2-7|few|TRBV6-5|.
CASSLNLDSSYEQYF
TGTGCCAGCAGTCTGAACCTGGACAGCTCCTACGAGCAGTACTTC
>TRBJ2-1|.|TRBV7-2|TRBD2
CASSPGLAGTGEQFF
TGTGCCAGCAGCCCCGGGCTAGCGGGAACCGGTGAGCAGTTCTTC
>TRBJ2-4|.|TRBV28|.
CASSLQVAKNIQYF
TGTGCCAGCAGCCTACAGGTAGCCAAAAACATTCAGTACTTC
>TRBJ2-7|.|TRBV27|TRBD1
CASSPHLGGGNEQYF
TGTGCCAGCAGCCCACATTTAGGGGGCGGAAACGAGCAGTACTTC
>TRBJ2-1|.|TRBV19|.
CASSITAGLRKDEQFF
TGTGCCAGTAGTATAACAGCGGGCCTCCGAAAGGATGAGCAGTTCTTC
>TRBJ1-2|.|TRBV28|.
CASSLIQGSNYGYTF
TGTGCCAGCAGTTTAATTCAGGGTTCTAACTATGGCTACACCTTC
>TRBJ2-3|.|TRBV10-3|TRBD2
CATSGTSTDTQYF
TGTGCCACTAGCGGGACTAGCACAGATACGCAGTATTTT
>TRBJ2-6|.|TRBV7-8|TRBD1
CASSFYRGRAGANVLTF
TGTGCCAGCAGCTTTTACAGGGGGCGGGCTGGGGCCAACGTCCTGACTTTC
>TRBJ1-3|.|TRBV30|TRBD1
CAWRSGNRGFSGNTIYF
TGTGCCTGGAGGAGTGGGAACAGGGGCTTCTCTGGAAACACCATATATTTT
>TRBJ1-1|.|TRBV19|TRBD1
CASRGQGNLKEAFF
TGTGCCAGCCGCGGACAGGGCAACCTAAAAGAAGCTTTCTTT
>TRBJ1-1|.|TRBV11-2|.
CASSLPLGGALTEAFF
TGTGCCAGCAGCTTACCGTTAGGAGGGGCTCTGACTGAAGCTTTCTTT
>TRBJ1-3|.|TRBV6-5|.
CASSREFSGNTIYF
TGTGCCAGCAGCCGGGAGTTCTCTGGAAACACCATATATTTT
>TRBJ1-1|.|TRBV5-5|.
CASSTVPGHRGTEAFF
TGTGCCAGCAGCACTGTCCCGGGACACCGGGGCACTGAAGCTTTCTTT
>TRBJ2-3|.|TRBV5-4|.
CASSLGRGTDTQYF
TGTGCCAGCAGCTTGGGCAGGGGCACAGATACGCAGTATTTT
>TRBJ1-4|few|TRBV7-2|.
CASSLEVEGDNEKLFF
TGTGCCAGCAGCTTAGAGGTGGAGGGAGATAATGAAAAACTGTTTTTT
>TRBJ1-1|.|TRBV7-9|.
CASSRQLMRASEAFF
TGTGCCAGCAGCCGACAGTTGATGAGAGCCTCTGAAGCTTTCTTT
>TRBJ2-7|few|TRBV7-8|.
CASSLEGGTDYEQYF
TGTGCCAGCAGCTTAGAAGGAGGGACAGACTACGAGCAGTACTTC
>TRBJ2-1|few|TRBV7-3|.
CASSPKGGRRGNNEQFF
TGTGCCAGCAGCCCCAAGGGGGGGAGGCGGGGGAACAATGAGCAGTTCTTC
>TRBJ1-2|.|TRBV7-9|TRBD1
CASSSGQGGDYGYTF
TGTGCCAGCAGCTCCGGACAGGGGGGAGACTATGGCTACACCTTC
>TRBJ2-5|.|TRBV29-1|TRBD2
CSGETSAQTQYF
TGCAGCGGTGAGACTAGCGCCCAGACCCAGTACTTC
>TRBJ1-1|.|TRBV6-5|.
CASRRARRTEAFF
TGTGCCAGCAGACGAGCCCGGAGGACTGAAGCTTTCTTT
>TRBJ2-7|few|TRBV18|TRBD1
CASSPGTGRGNEQYF
TGTGCCAGCTCACCGGGGACAGGGAGGGGAAACGAGCAGTACTTC